In its sample, the clone carrying this TCR beta chain was seen once. Other DNA sequences in this specimen translate into the identical CDR3. Per the original data handling: Reference gene primers were amplified, and this amplification served to estimate nucleated cell counts. The repertoire was sequenced with immunoSEQ multiplex PCR; TCRdb's copy has only in-frame clones and lacks some. That table supplies the V and J calls and clone size; D and trimming were determined from the DNA. The sample comprises roughly 380,000 clones, about four fifths of which are singletons, and 1.1% rests with the top ten. This sample was taken from a study of blood T cell repertoires in COVID-19. About the research overall: COVID-19 samples collected from the United States, Italy and Spain covered acute and convalescent phases. Nucleic acid was either cDNA or gDNA, and it came from T cells, B-cell-depleted T cells, or PBMCs.

The V end was cut by 1 base, the J end by 0 bases, with 7 bases between. The germline V gene has CDR1 MGHRA and CDR2 YSYEKL. The CDR3 totals 15 residues. Source material: peripheral blood. J is TRBJ1-3 and V is TRBV4-1; D remains unclear. This sequence was found in a human donor with acute or convalescent COVID-19. The donor label of this sample is uncertain. The CDR3 loop reads CASSQGGGSGNTIYF. The CDR3 DNA follows: TGCGCCAGCAGCCAAGGTGGCGGCTCTGGAAACACCATATATTTT.